The 26 T cell receptor beta chains listed next were all sequenced from one sample in a study of breast tumors, draining lymph nodes, adjacent tissues (TCRdb year 2016). The axillary draining lymph nodes of breast cancer patients were the source of the lymph node samples. Receptors were amplified or captured by multiplex PCR. This sample was sequenced with an Illumina HiSeq 2000. TCRdb's own reprocessing of the public reads used fastp at Q25 and MiXCR and kept productive beta chains. Every entry covers one CDR3 protein and lists the most common genes and DNA from its rows. Across this sample there are 100,000 or so distinct CDR3 sequences, with about 20% seen only once. The ten biggest clones cover less than 1.5% of the sample. The sequencing sample was made of axillary lymph node tissue. These receptors all stem from a female donor with breast cancer. Some clones in this sample may be carry-over from other donors' samples.

Note on this clonotype: A read error may be the cause here, since a much bigger clone is one base away. CDR3 sequence (DNA): TGTGCCAGCGGCACCACTAGCGACTCCTACGAGCAGTACTTC. It yields the protein CASGTTSDSYEQYF. The J gene is TRBJ2-7, the V gene TRBV28; TRBD2 matches 7 bases. Germline CDR1 and CDR2: MDHEN and SYDVKM. The junction had 7 bases not matched to a gene; V was cut back by 8 bases and J by 0 bases. The CDR3 is made up of 14 amino acids.

V gene TRBV30 combines with J gene TRBJ2-1; D may correspond to TRBD1 or TRBD2 (5 bases each). V was shortened by 1 base and J by 0 bases, with 10 bases between the two germline ends. Per the germline V gene, CDR1 is GTSNPN and CDR2 is SVGIG (reference sequence). The length of the CDR3 is 15 residues. Here the CDR3 reads CAWSAPGSSYNEQFF. CDR3 nucleotide sequence: TGTGCCTGGAGTGCCCCAGGGAGCTCCTACAATGAGCAGTTCTTC.

There are many counts of this clonotype. The rearrangement links TRBV7-8 to TRBJ2-1, with D possibly TRBD1 on 5 matching bases. V dropped 5 bases and J dropped 10 bases, with 18 bases sitting between them. The CDR3 has 14 residues. Germline CDR1 and CDR2: SGHVS and FQNEAQ. CDR3 residues: CASSIVGTGVEQFF. The CDR3 DNA sequence: TGTGCCAGCAGCATCGTCGGAACAGGCGTGGAGCAGTTCTTC.

This clonotype was detected once. The junction does not match germline at one end; this may be a read error. The chain links TRBV30 to TRBJ2-5; D ambiguous. The length of the CDR3 is 16 residues. Germline loops: CDR1 GTSNPN, CDR2 SVGIG (reference sequence). As DNA, the CDR3 is TGTGACTGGAGTTCAGACGTGTGCTCTTCCGATCTGACCCAGTACTTC. This sequence encodes CDWSSDVCSSDLTQYF.

This clonotype has ten or more counts. The rearrangement uses TRBV20-1 and TRBJ2-1; possibly TRBD2 for D (6 bases). From germline, CDR1 is DFQATT and CDR2 SNEGSKA (reference sequence). The CDR3 loop spans 15 amino acids. V was trimmed by 3 bases and J by 4 bases, leaving 16 bases between them. The CDR3 spells CSARKAGTSYNEQFF. The CDR3 coding sequence is TGCAGTGCTAGGAAAGCCGGGACTTCTTACAATGAGCAGTTCTTC.

This clonotype was found many times. This chain uses TRBV10-2 with TRBJ2-1; no definite D call. Germline V gene data show CDR1 as WSHSY and CDR2 as SAAADI. Trimming left V 6 bases short and J 3 bases short, with 18 bases between. CDR3 length: 16 amino acids. The CDR3: CASRRRTETNYNEQFF. The CDR3 DNA reads TGCGCCAGCAGGCGTCGGACGGAAACCAACTACAATGAGCAGTTCTTC.

In regard to this clonotype: Being one base from a much bigger clone, this may be a read error. The chain has TRBV28 and TRBJ1-2, with TRBD1 matching 11 bases. J was trimmed by 6 bases and V by 6 bases; bases with no gene match: 3. Germline V gives CDR1 MDHEN, CDR2 SYDVKM. The length of the CDR3 is 13 residues. CDR3 protein: CASRDRGPDGYTF. The CDR3 DNA reads TGTGCCAGCAGGGACAGGGGGCCGGATGGCTACACCTTC.

Notes on this clonotype: A clone one base away is much larger, so this may be a read error. The chain employs TRBV5-4 and TRBJ1-2; D may be TRBD1 (5 bases). Germline CDR1 and CDR2: SGHNT and YYREEE (reference sequence). The CDR3 runs to 15 residues. CDR3 coding DNA: TGTGCCAGCAGCTTGCTCGGGGCGGCTAACTATGGCCACACCTTC. It translates to CASSLLGAANYGHTF.

This clonotype was recorded at least ten times. V and J are TRBV6-2 or TRBV6-3 and TRBJ1-3; D remains ambiguous. Per germline, CDR1 MNHEY and CDR2 SVGEGT. Trimming removed 10 bases at V and 3 bases at J, with 16 bases between. This CDR3 spans 14 amino acids. The CDR3 nucleotides are TGTGCCACCGACCAGGACGGCAATGGAAACACCATATATTTT. It codes for CATDQDGNGNTIYF.

This clonotype was picked up many times. The chain recombines TRBV5-4 with TRBJ2-5; D ambiguous. The CDR3 runs to 13 residues. The V and J ends lost 2 bases and 9 bases respectively, with 14 bases between them. CDR1 is SGHNT and CDR2 is YYREEE in the germline V gene (reference sequence). CDR3 amino acids: CASSLGPVSPQYF. CDR3 nucleotide sequence: TGTGCCAGCAGCTTAGGACCCGTGTCTCCCCAGTACTTC.

At least ten counts were recorded for this clonotype. The rearrangement links TRBV7-6 to TRBJ2-3; 16 positions match TRBD2. V trimming: 4 bases; J trimming: 11 bases; junction bases outside the gene matches: 9. The CDR3 has 16 amino acids. CDR1 SGHVS and CDR2 FNYEAQ come from the germline V gene. The DNA of the CDR3 is TGTGCCAGCAGCTCCCAGGCGGGACTAGCGGGAGGGAGGCAGTATTTT. It specifies CASSSQAGLAGGRQYF.

This clonotype was seen many times. The chain combines TRBV2 with TRBJ1-4, with 8 positions matching TRBD1. The CDR3 totals 16 residues. Germline CDR1 reads SNHLY; CDR2 reads FYNNEI. The ends lost 3 bases at V and 5 bases at J; junction bases unmatched: 8. This CDR3 reads CASSDVGTGGNEKLFF. The DNA for the CDR3 is TGTGCCAGCAGTGATGTCGGAACAGGGGGAAATGAAAAACTGTTTTTT.

As regards this clonotype: One base away lies a much larger clone, so this may be a sequencing read error. The chain is built from TRBV7-2 and TRBJ2-1; D gene unclear. Germline V gene data show CDR1 as SGHTA and CDR2 as FQGNSA. V lost 8 bases and J 14 bases, leaving 7 bases between the germline ends. This CDR3 has 8 residues. CDR3 coding DNA: TGTGCCAGCGGCTCGGAGTTCTTC. Its translation: CASGSEFF.

The table lists this clonotype with many counts. The chain links TRBV4-2 to TRBJ1-5; D uncertain. This CDR3 has 13 amino acids. The V and J ends lost 0 bases and 6 bases respectively, with 6 bases between them. Germline CDR1 is LGHNA and CDR2 is YNFKEQ. CDR3 nucleotide sequence: TGTGCCAGCAGCCAAGATACGGGTCAGCCCCAGCATTTT. It translates to CASSQDTGQPQHF.

This clonotype was recorded at least ten times. V is TRBV15 and J is TRBJ2-2; TRBD2 matches at 11 bases. In germline, CDR1 is LNHNV, CDR2 YYDKDF (reference sequence). V lost 4 bases, J lost 3 bases, and 1 base stayed unmatched. CDR3 length: 15 residues. The CDR3 DNA follows: TGTGCCACCAGCACGGGACTAGCGGACACCGGGGAGCTGTTTTTT. Translated, it gives CATSTGLADTGELFF. Full variable domain (rest looked up from reference TRBV15 and TRBJ2-2): DAMVIQNPRYQVTQFGKPVTLSCSQTLNHNVMYWYQQKSSQAPKLLFHYYDKDFNNEADTPDNFQSRRPNTSFCFLDIRSPGLGDTAMYLCATSTGLADTGELFFGEGSRLTVL.

This clonotype was detected ten times or more. The chain joins TRBV6-5 to TRBJ1-2; 8 bases line up with TRBD1. V was pared by 6 bases and J by 2 bases, with 8 bases of the junction left unmatched. Looked up from germline, CDR1 is MNHEY and CDR2 is SVGAGI. CDR3 length equals 15 residues. The CDR3 nucleotides read TGTGCCAGCAGACCCCCGGGACAGGTCAACTATGGCTACACCTTC. Translating gives CASRPPGQVNYGYTF.

For this clonotype: This likely comes from a read error, as the CDR3 has no conserved phenylalanine or tryptophan at its end. The chain employs TRBV6-5 and TRBJ2-7, with D uncertain. The CDR3 is 12 residues long. Trimming shortened V by 6 bases and J by 0 bases, and 6 bases separated the two germline ends. Germline V gene data show CDR1 as MNHEY and CDR2 as SVGAGI. CDR3 nucleotides: TGTGCCAGCAGGGAGAGCTCCTACGAGCAGTACTCC. This encodes CASRESSYEQYS.

The rearrangement joins TRBV5-1 to TRBJ1-1; D not resolved. This CDR3 comprises 13 residues. V shed 5 bases and J shed 0 bases, with 8 bases lying between them. Germline values: CDR1 SGHRS, CDR2 YFSETQ. As DNA, the CDR3 is TGCGCCAGCAGGCAGGATATGAACACTGAAGCTTTCTTT. It specifies CASRQDMNTEAFF. Based on the CDR3 plus reference TRBV5-1 and TRBJ1-1, the full variable domain is KAGVTQTPRYLIKTRGQQVTLSCSPISGHRSVSWYQQTPGQGLQFLFEYFSETQRNKGNFPGRFSGRQFSNSRSEMNVSTLELGDSALYLCASRQDMNTEAFFGQGTRLTVV.

Many counts were recorded for this clonotype. The V call is TRBV12-3 or TRBV12-4, the J call TRBJ2-2; 14 bases line up with TRBD2. This CDR3 is built from 15 residues. The junction had 9 bases not matched to a gene; V was cut back by 6 bases and J by 12 bases. CDR3 bases: TGTGCCAGCAGCTTGACTAGCGGGGGGGCCGCTAAGCTGTTTTTT. Translation gives CASSLTSGGAAKLFF.

This clonotype has ten or more counts. The genes are TRBV7-9 and TRBJ2-2, with a possible D match to TRBD1 (6 bases). The germline V gene encodes CDR1 SEHNR and CDR2 FQNEAQ (reference sequence). V was clipped by 5 bases and J by 4 bases, with 11 bases between them. CDR3 length: 14 residues. CDR3: CASSPAGVTGELFF. The CDR3 DNA sequence: TGTGCCAGCAGCCCGGCAGGGGTCACCGGGGAGCTGTTTTTT.

This clonotype was seen many times. V gene TRBV9 combines with J gene TRBJ2-3, with TRBD2 matching 7 bases. Unmatched junction bases numbered 8, after V lost 1 base and J lost 6 bases. The germline V gene encodes CDR1 SGDLS and CDR2 YYNGEE. The CDR3 sequence is 15 residues long. The CDR3 region is CASSVLAVRWDTQYF. Here the CDR3 DNA reads TGTGCCAGCAGCGTACTAGCGGTGAGGTGGGATACGCAGTATTTT.

This clonotype appeared many times. The V gene is TRBV19, the J gene TRBJ2-5; maybe TRBD2 (6 bases). V was clipped by 1 base and J by 0 bases, with 18 bases between them. Germline V gives CDR1 LNHDA, CDR2 SQIVND (reference sequence). The CDR3 runs to 18 residues. CDR3 DNA sequence: TGTGCCAGTAGTATAGCGGGAAGACTAGTTTCTTACCAAGAGACCCAGTACTTC. This sequence encodes CASSIAGRLVSYQETQYF.

The table lists this clonotype with many counts. The gene calls are TRBV20-1 and TRBJ2-3; 9 bases match TRBD1. Germline V gene sequence: CDR1 DFQATT, CDR2 SNEGSKA (reference sequence). The CDR3 contains 14 residues. The V and J ends lost 5 bases and 3 bases, in that order; junction bases with no gene match: 6. CDR3 region: CSAEPGQGTDTQYF. The CDR3 DNA is TGCAGTGCTGAGCCGGGACAGGGAACAGATACGCAGTATTTT.

The V gene is TRBV18, the J gene TRBJ2-3, with 14 bases matching TRBD2. CDR1 is KGHSH and CDR2 is LQKENI in the germline V gene. J was trimmed by 4 bases and V by 4 bases; bases with no gene match: 4. The CDR3 has 16 residues. The DNA of the CDR3 is TGTGCCAGCTCACTCTTGGGACTAGCGGGAGCAGATACGCAGTATTTT. It is translated as CASSLLGLAGADTQYF.

This clonotype has ten or more counts. This chain links TRBV30 with TRBJ2-7; D not resolved. This CDR3 is 12 amino acids long. Trimming cost V 1 base and J 4 bases, with 8 bases left between them. CDR1 is GTSNPN, CDR2 SVGIG, per germline (reference sequence). CDR3 region: CAWSGAAYEQYF. CDR3 DNA: TGTGCCTGGAGTGGGGCCGCTTACGAGCAGTACTTC.

For this clonotype: With a much larger clone just one base away, this may be a read error. The V and J genes are TRBV5-1 and TRBJ1-3; possibly TRBD1 for D (5 bases). Trimming removed 4 bases at V and 6 bases at J, with 8 bases between. The CDR3 runs to 12 residues. Germline CDR1 SGHRS, CDR2 YFSETQ. The CDR3 DNA reads TGCGCCAGCAGCGGGACTGAAAACACCATATATTTT. Its translation is CASSGTENTIYF. Complete variable domain (other parts from reference TRBV5-1 and TRBJ1-3): KAGVTQTPRYLIKTRGQQVTLSCSPISGHRSVSWYQQTPGQGLQFLFEYFSETQRNKGNFPGRFSGRQFSNSRSEMNVSTLELGDSALYLCASSGTENTIYFGEGSWLTVV.